This TCR beta chain is from a study of T-cell reconstitution after alpha-beta-depleted transplantation in children. The TCRbeta library incorporated unique molecular identifiers. TCRdb fed the PCR reads into MiXCR, producing one record per CDR3 protein. The data contain approximately 350,000 distinct CDR3 sequences, roughly 15% of them singletons. In this sample, this clonotype turned up many times. The sequences come from PBMCs, collected from the stem cell graft. The TCR originated in a human donor who donated a stem cell graft to a child with Fanconi anemia.

CDR3 in amino acids: CASRLANTGELFF. The CDR3 nucleotides are TGTGCCAGCAGACTAGCGAACACCGGGGAGCTGTTTTTT. V and J are TRBV2 and TRBJ2-2; perhaps TRBD2 as D (5 bases). The CDR3 sequence is 13 residues long. From germline, CDR1 is SNHLY and CDR2 FYNNEI. The V and J ends lost 6 bases and 0 bases respectively, with 5 bases between them.